The T cell receptor (beta chain) under discussion was sequenced for a study of blood T cell repertoires in COVID-19. Donors were grouped by their self-reported clinical history. Symptom resolution, clearance, or two negative PCRs marked donors in Cohort 3 as recovered. Here immunoSEQ multiplex PCR was the method, and the copy in TCRdb shows in-frame clones only, minus some. The sample lists some 150,000 clones, approximately 79% occurring once. The receptor's source is a woman aged 45-59 years who had recovered from COVID-19. The sample consisted of PBMCs or T cells enriched from blood (not recorded which).

The CDR3 here is CASSLLAGINTGELFF. CDR3 DNA sequence: TGTGCCAGCAGCTTACTCGCGGGGATAAACACCGGGGAGCTGTTTTTT. This sequence joins TRBV7-9 and TRBJ2-2, with a weak D call TRBD2 (6 bases). Germline-derived CDR1 and CDR2 are SEHNR and FQNEAQ (reference sequence). The CDR3 sequence is 16 residues long. Trimming took 2 bases from V and 2 from J, leaving 12 bases between them.